The rows below give T cell receptor beta chains drawn from one sample of a study of blood T cells in healthy people across ages. TCRdb re-called the 5' RACE reads with MiXCR, one entry per CDR3 protein. The repertoire holds 1.5 million to 2 million distinct CDR3 sequences, with roughly 52% as singletons. The material sequenced was blood. The receptors were sampled from a woman aged 35 to 49 in good health. Both conserved end residues are part of each CDR3. The D gene is left open where the match is weak. Clone size is shown for a subset of rows, as once, few, many or a class of expanded clone.

TRBD1,TRBV18,TRBJ2-5,-,TGTGCCAGCTCACTCGACAGGGCGCAGGCGACCCAGTACTTC,CASSLDRAQATQYF
-,TRBV7-2,TRBJ2-7,few,TGTGCCAGCAGCCGCGACGGAAGTAGCTCCTACGAGCAGTACTTC,CASSRDGSSSYEQYF
-,TRBV7-6,TRBJ2-3,-,TGTGCCAGCAGCTCCCGGATGAGTGGTAGCGGAGTAGACACAGATACGCAGTATTTT,CASSSRMSGSGVDTDTQYF
TRBD1,TRBV10-3,TRBJ2-5,few,TGTGCCATCAGTGGGGGACAGGGTACGGCAATTGAGACCCAGTACTTC,CAISGGQGTAIETQYF
TRBD1,TRBV6-8,TRBJ2-7,-,TGTGCCAGCAGGGAAGCGCGGACAGGGGAGATCGAGCAGTACTTC,CASREARTGEIEQYF
TRBD1,TRBV7-6,TRBJ2-7,-,TGTGCCAGCAGCTTAACCACCGGGACAGCGGTTTACGAGCAGTACTTC,CASSLTTGTAVYEQYF
TRBD1,TRBV9,TRBJ2-7,-,TGTGCCAGCAGCTTCGTAGATGGGACAGGCGGCGAGCAGTACTTC,CASSFVDGTGGEQYF
-,TRBV4-2,TRBJ1-5,-,TGTGCCAGCAGCCAAGACGGGGGACAACGCAATCAGCCCCAGCATTTT,CASSQDGGQRNQPQHF
-,TRBV19,TRBJ2-5,-,TGTGCCAGTAGCGGGTTCCACCAAGAGACCCAGTACTTC,CASSGFHQETQYF
TRBD1,TRBV6-5,TRBJ2-2,-,TGTGCCAGCAGTTCGGACAGGGGTTGGGCCACCGGGGAGCTGTTTTTT,CASSSDRGWATGELFF
-,TRBV7-7,TRBJ2-1,few,TGTGCTAGCAGCGACGTACTAGGACATGAGCAGTTCTTC,CASSDVLGHEQFF
TRBD2,TRBV12-3/TRBV12-4,TRBJ2-1,-,TGTGCCAGCAGTTCAGCGGGGGGGCCAGGCAATGAGCAGTTCTTC,CASSSAGGPGNEQFF
TRBD2,TRBV11-2,TRBJ2-3,-,TGTGCCAGCAGATCCCGACTAGCGGGGGGGCGATCCACAGATACGCAGTATTTT,CASRSRLAGGRSTDTQYF
-,TRBV2,TRBJ2-4,-,TGTGCCAACACCTTGGCAGCCCTAGCCAAAAACATTCAGTACTTC,CANTLAALAKNIQYF
-,TRBV7-2,TRBJ2-6,many,TGTGCCAGCAGTTTAGGGCCATCTGGGGCCAACGTCCTGACTTTC,CASSLGPSGANVLTF
-,TRBV4-3,TRBJ1-1,-,TGCGCCAGCAGCCAAGGCAGGGGCCCCGGGGACACTGAAGCTTTCTTT,CASSQGRGPGDTEAFF
TRBD1,TRBV2,TRBJ2-5,-,TGTGCCAGCAGGCCTATAGGGACAGGGGAAGAGACCCAGTACTTC,CASRPIGTGEETQYF
-,TRBV6-1,TRBJ2-6,-,TGTGCCAGCAGTGAAGCAACAGGGTCGGGGGCCAACGTCCTGACTTTC,CASSEATGSGANVLTF
-,TRBV25-1,TRBJ2-7,few,TGTGCCAGCAGTGAAGTACACGAACAGTACTTC,CASSEVHEQYF
TRBD2,TRBV7-2,TRBJ2-5,-,TGTGCCAGCAGCTTAGGGGGTCGGGGGGGGAGGGATGAGCAGTACTTC,CASSLGGRGGRDEQYF
-,TRBV20-1,TRBJ2-5,-,TGCAGTGCTAGGGGCGCCGGGGGTGAGACCCAGTACTTC,CSARGAGGETQYF
TRBD1,TRBV2,TRBJ2-1,few,TGTGCCACAGGGGGCCCCTCGAGCTCCTACAATGAGCAGTTCTTC,CATGGPSSSYNEQFF
TRBD2,TRBV7-8,TRBJ2-1,-,TGTGCCAGCACCTACCAGTTGGGCGGGGGGACCTACAATGAGCAGTTCTTC,CASTYQLGGGTYNEQFF
TRBD1,TRBV7-9,TRBJ2-7,-,TGTGCCAGCAGCCTCATGGGGACAGGGGGCAGTGAGCAGTACTTC,CASSLMGTGGSEQYF
-,TRBV12-3/TRBV12-4,TRBJ1-1,few,TGTGCCAGCAGCCGAGGCGACGGACAGAACACTGAAGCTTTCTTT,CASSRGDGQNTEAFF
TRBD1,TRBV12-3/TRBV12-4,TRBJ1-2,few,TGTGCCAGCATGTCCTTAAGGCAAATTGACAGGGATAGGGGGGGCTACACCTTC,CASMSLRQIDRDRGGYTF
-,TRBV7-9,TRBJ2-1,-,TGTGCCAGCAGCTTAGCTCAGGTGAATCCCTTCTCCTACAATGAGCAGTTCTTC,CASSLAQVNPFSYNEQFF
TRBD2,TRBV28,TRBJ2-1,-,TGTGCCAGCGTACTAGCGGGGGGATTTCATGAGCAGTTCTTC,CASVLAGGFHEQFF
-,TRBV12-3/TRBV12-4,TRBJ1-1,few,TGTGCCAGCAGCCCTAGGGAGGGTGAAGCTTTCTTT,CASSPREGEAFF
TRBD2,TRBV13,TRBJ2-7,once,TGTGCCAGCAGCTCCTCCGGAGGGCGGGGGGGTACATACGAGCAGTACTTC,CASSSSGGRGGTYEQYF
-,TRBV5-5,TRBJ2-5,-,TGTGCCAGCACCCGCGTGGGGGTCATCCAAGAGACCCAGTACTTC,CASTRVGVIQETQYF
TRBD2,TRBV7-2,TRBJ2-3,few,TGTGCCAGCAGCTTAGACGGGGGGGCATGGAATACGCAGTATTTT,CASSLDGGAWNTQYF
TRBD2,TRBV7-2,TRBJ2-3,-,TGTGCCAGCAGCTTCACTAGCGGGGGCCTCACAGATACGCAGTATTTT,CASSFTSGGLTDTQYF
-,TRBV12-3/TRBV12-4,TRBJ2-5,once,TGTGCCAGCAGCCCGGCCGGGCTGGAGGAGACCCAGTACTTC,CASSPAGLEETQYF
-,TRBV4-1,TRBJ1-4,few,TGCGCCAGCAGCCAAGATGACAAAGTCAGGGTCGCATATGAAAAACTGTTTTTT,CASSQDDKVRVAYEKLFF
TRBD1,TRBV28,TRBJ2-7,few,TGTGCCAGCAGTTTACCAGTGGCAGGGGGCTACGAGCAGTACTTC,CASSLPVAGGYEQYF
-,TRBV25-1,TRBJ1-2,many,TGTGCCAGCAGTGACGGCAGGAACTATGGCTACACCTTC,CASSDGRNYGYTF
-,TRBV6-1,TRBJ2-3,-,TGTGCCAGCAGTGAATTCGGGGGGCTCGCAGATACGCAGTATTTT,CASSEFGGLADTQYF
-,TRBV12-3/TRBV12-4,TRBJ2-5,-,TGTGCCAGCAGCATTCAGGCTGGTGGGGAGACCCAGTACTTC,CASSIQAGGETQYF
-,TRBV9,TRBJ2-6,few,TGTGCCAGCAGCGTGAGGCTCCCGGAGGAATTTAGGTCTGGGGCCAACGTCCTGACTTTC,CASSVRLPEEFRSGANVLTF
-,TRBV20-1,TRBJ1-1,few,TGCAGTGCTAGAGATAGCAGGGGAGACACTGAAGCTTTCTTT,CSARDSRGDTEAFF
-,TRBV7-8,TRBJ2-1,-,TGTGCCAGCAGCTTAGCGCGGGATTATGAGCAGTTCTTC,CASSLARDYEQFF
-,TRBV5-1,TRBJ2-5,few,TGCGCCAGCAGCCAAGAGAGCCCGACAGGCCCCAGAACGGTTACCCAGTACTTC,CASSQESPTGPRTVTQYF